This T cell receptor beta chain was sequenced during a study of PD-1 blockade in mismatch repair-deficient tumors. Across the study: Patients had 12 mismatch repair-deficient cancer types, all previously treated and progressing. Findings and caveats of the study: Tumor-resident clones, often undetectable pretreatment in blood, expanded then contracted after pembrolizumab.

Mismatch repair deficiency was confirmed in all patients, by PCR or immunohistochemistry. Using immunoSEQ multiplex PCR, the repertoire was profiled, and TCRdb retains in-frame clones only, with some absent. The repertoire holds just under 80,000 clones, with more than 80% as singletons. This CDR3 is 11 amino acids long. The ends were cut back, 3 bases at V and 2 bases at J, with 5 bases in the middle. The germline V gene has CDR1 DFQATT and CDR2 SNEGSKA (reference sequence). Notes on this clone: Antigen unknown.

This TCR was recovered from an adult with mismatch repair-deficient cancer. The source material was peripheral blood, sampled 44 weeks after starting pembrolizumab. This chain connects TRBV20-1 to TRBJ2-7; no reliable D call. This CDR3 is CSASRPYEQYF. In DNA, the CDR3 is TGCAGTGCTAGTAGGCCCTACGAGCAGTACTTC.